The clone carrying this TCR beta chain was seen repeatedly, ten times or more. The CDR3 totals 13 residues. With 1 base removed from V and 1 base from J, the gap between germline ends came to 6 bases. From germline, CDR1 is SGHNT and CDR2 YYREEE (reference sequence). This specimen belongs to a study of early T cells in non-severe SARS-CoV-2 infection. In the study overall: The sequenced material was bulk RNA from unsorted whole blood, and its chains were unpaired.

The library protocol tagged individual cDNA molecules with unique molecular identifiers. TCRdb re-analysed the 5' RACE reads in MiXCR, keeping a single row per CDR3 protein. The sample shows 55,000 to 70,000 distinct CDR3 sequences, less than 15% of them seen only once. Material for sequencing was whole blood. The chain links TRBV5-4 to TRBJ2-7; D is uncertain. The origin of this receptor is an adult who was a healthcare worker with PCR-confirmed SARS-CoV-2 infection or an uninfected control (not recorded which). Here the CDR3 DNA reads TGTGCCAGCAGCTTGCCGGATTCCTACGAGCAGTACTTC. Amino acids: CASSLPDSYEQYF.